The 17 T cell receptor beta chains below all came from one sample that was sequenced in a study of CD4 T cells in relation to SARS-CoV-2 and coronaviruses. Unexposed donor CD4+ T cells date from about 2011-2018, before the COVID-19 pandemic. CD4+ T cells were isolated from the cells after about 11 days of culture. Method: immunoSEQ multiplex PCR; TCRdb's copy keeps in-frame clones and lacks some. The repertoire consists of 20,000 or so clones, with 76% occurring once and the leading ten covering 16%. Their specific antigens are unknown. Sequencing was done on a sample of CD4+ T cells from PBMCs, cultured in vitro. These receptors all come from a human donor in good health.

The chain combines TRBV11-2 with TRBJ2-2, with D possibly being TRBD1 (5 bases). V dropped 4 bases and J dropped 2 bases, with 11 bases sitting between them. The CDR3 runs to 15 residues. Germline V lookup: CDR1 SGHAT, CDR2 FQNNGV. CDR3 loop: CASSSRQFNTGELFF. The CDR3 nucleotides read TGTGCCAGCAGCTCGCGACAGTTCAACACCGGGGAGCTGTTTTTT.

The chain uses TRBV3-1 (or the pseudogene TRBV3-2) and TRBJ2-3; TRBD1 matches 9 bases. The length of the CDR3 is 15 residues. With V trimmed by 4 bases and J by 6 bases, 8 bases remained unmatched. CDR1 LGHDT and CDR2 YNNKEL come from the germline V gene (reference sequence). CDR3 region: CASSLYRGQGDTQYF. DNA of the CDR3: TGTGCCAGCAGCCTATACAGGGGGCAGGGTGATACGCAGTATTTT.

DNA for the CDR3: TGTGCCAGCAGTTACTCGGAGGCGGCTATGCAGTTCTTC. Protein: CASSYSEAAMQFF. V gene TRBV6-5 combines with J gene TRBJ2-1; possibly TRBD2 for D (5 bases). The germline V and J ends were trimmed by 0 bases and 12 bases, with 12 bases remaining between them. The CDR3 runs 13 residues. Per germline, CDR1 MNHEY and CDR2 SVGAGI.

This chain uses TRBV19 with TRBJ1-5; D is undetermined. The CDR3 length is 15 residues. V lost 5 bases, J lost 6 bases, and 17 bases lay in between. Germline V gene sequence: CDR1 LNHDA, CDR2 SQIVND (reference sequence). CDR3 bases: TGTGCCAGTAGTCTACAGAGGTCAGTCGGTCAGCCCCAGCATTTT. As protein: CASSLQRSVGQPQHF.

V is TRBV6-5 and J is TRBJ1-2; D perhaps matches TRBD1 (6 bases). V lost 8 bases to trimming and J lost 8 bases, with 18 bases between them. Germline-derived CDR1 and CDR2 are MNHEY and SVGAGI. CDR3 length equals 13 residues. The CDR3 reads CASGGGGPGGYTF. The CDR3 DNA reads TGTGCCAGCGGGGGTGGGGGCCCGGGAGGCTACACCTTC.

The V gene is TRBV28, the J gene TRBJ1-5; unclear D gene. The length of the CDR3 is 11 residues. Trimming removed 5 bases at V and 9 bases at J, with 8 bases between. CDR1 is MDHEN, CDR2 SYDVKM, per germline. The CDR3: CASSQERPQHF. As DNA, the CDR3 is TGTGCCAGCAGTCAGGAAAGGCCCCAGCATTTT.

The rearrangement uses TRBV6-1 and TRBJ2-1, with D perhaps TRBD1 (6 bases). Germline V gene data show CDR1 as MNHNS and CDR2 as SASEGT. This CDR3 comprises 16 residues. V lost 2 bases, J lost 0 bases, and 11 bases lay in between. The CDR3 region has the DNA TGTGCCAGCAGTGAAAAGGACAGCAGCTCCTACAATGAGCAGTTCTTC. Amino acid sequence: CASSEKDSSSYNEQFF.

In this sample, this clone turned up a few times. The chain carries TRBV28 and TRBJ1-5; D is uncertain. This CDR3 comprises 12 residues. The V gene's germline CDR1 is MDHEN and CDR2 SYDVKM. V gave up 3 bases and J gave up 5 bases, with 5 bases separating them. Written as DNA, the CDR3 is TGTGCCAGCAGTTTGAGGTATCAGCCCCAGCATTTT. This sequence encodes CASSLRYQPQHF.

The chain is built from TRBV6-4 and TRBJ2-1, with 9 bases fitting TRBD2. Trimming at V came to 4 bases and at J to 6 bases, leaving 1 base not matched to a gene. The CDR3 length is 13 residues. Per the germline V gene, CDR1 is MRHNA and CDR2 is SNTAGT. The CDR3 sequence: CASSGTSVNEQFF. The CDR3 nucleotides read TGTGCCAGCAGTGGGACTAGCGTCAATGAGCAGTTCTTC.

The V and J genes are TRBV27 and TRBJ2-3, with a weak D call TRBD1 (6 bases). This CDR3 region has 15 residues. Germline CDR1 and CDR2: MNHEY and SMNVEV (reference sequence). V shed 6 bases and J shed 5 bases, with 18 bases lying between them. The CDR3 DNA follows: TGTGCCAGCAGATCATCGCAGGGGCTGGGAGATACGCAGTATTTT. This encodes CASRSSQGLGDTQYF.

The chain couples TRBV20-1 to TRBJ1-6; D gene uncertain. The CDR3 runs to 12 residues. The V end was cut by 3 bases, the J end by 3 bases, with 3 bases between. Per germline, CDR1 DFQATT and CDR2 SNEGSKA (reference sequence). The CDR3 bases are TGCAGTGCTAGTAACTATAATTCACCCCTCCACTTT. Translation gives CSASNYNSPLHF.

This sequence joins TRBV7-8 and TRBJ2-7, with D possibly being TRBD1 (5 bases). CDR3 length equals 14 residues. Germline V CDR1 and CDR2: SGHVS, FQNEAQ. Trimming took 2 bases from V and 5 from J, leaving 13 bases between them. The CDR3 DNA follows: TGTGCCAGCAGCTTAAGTCAGGGAAGGGACGAGCAGTACTTC. It codes for CASSLSQGRDEQYF.

The gene calls are TRBV9 and TRBJ1-6, with 7 bases identical to TRBD1. V dropped 3 bases and J dropped 8; count of bases not matched to a gene: 2. Per germline, CDR1 SGDLS and CDR2 YYNGEE. The CDR3 runs 13 residues. CDR3 DNA sequence: TGTGCCAGCAGCGCAACAGGGGATTCACCCCTCCACTTT. Translating it yields CASSATGDSPLHF. The whole variable domain, filled in from reference TRBV9 and TRBJ1-6, reads DSGVTQTPKHLITATGQRVTLRCSPRSGDLSVYWYQQSLDQGLQFLIQYYNGEERAKGNILERFSAQQFPDLHSELNLSSLELGDSALYFCASSATGDSPLHFGNGTRLTVT.

The genes are TRBV3-1 (or the pseudogene TRBV3-2) and TRBJ2-1, with D perhaps TRBD1 (5 bases). Germline V gene data show CDR1 as LGHDT and CDR2 as YNNKEL (reference sequence). The CDR3 covers 14 residues. V gave up 1 base and J gave up 15 bases, with 19 bases separating them. Here the CDR3 DNA reads TGTGCCAGCAGCCAAGTCCGACAGCCCCCAATTGCGTTCTTC. Translation: CASSQVRQPPIAFF.

This clone has only a few counts. The rearrangement links TRBV7-3 to TRBJ2-2; the D gene could be TRBD1 or TRBD2 (5 bases each). This CDR3 region has 16 residues. V was pared by 5 bases and J by 6 bases, with 19 bases between. The germline V gene has CDR1 SGHTA and CDR2 FQGTGA. This chain's CDR3 is CASSLIHPGQAGELFF. As DNA, the CDR3 is TGTGCCAGCAGCCTAATTCACCCGGGGCAGGCCGGGGAGCTGTTTTTT.

The chain employs TRBV27 and TRBJ2-1, with 10 bases aligning to TRBD2. Trimming took 5 bases from V and 3 from J; bases not matched to a gene: 4. CDR3 length: 15 residues. CDR1 and CDR2 from the germline V gene are MNHEY and SMNVEV (reference sequence). Written as DNA, the CDR3 is TGTGCCAGCAGTGAAATAGCGGGAGGCTACAATGAGCAGTTCTTC. Its protein is CASSEIAGGYNEQFF.

The chain is built from TRBV27 and TRBJ2-3; unclear D gene. The length of the CDR3 is 14 residues. V lost 0 bases and J 1 base, leaving 5 bases between the germline ends. Germline lookup yields CDR1 MNHEY and CDR2 SMNVEV (reference sequence). The DNA of the CDR3 is TGTGCCAGCAGTTTATCTACAGGCACAGATACGCAGTATTTT. This sequence encodes CASSLSTGTDTQYF.